These 10 T cell receptor beta chains came from one sample sequenced in a study of Tregs in tolerant kidney transplant recipients. Mixed chimerism was transient after nonmyeloablative marrow transplants from related graft donors. Sequencing was performed with immunoSEQ multiplex PCR; in TCRdb, only in-frame clones are kept and a portion is missing. The table has 80,000 or so clones, 90% to 95% seen once; the top ten hold 1.6%. Sequenced here: CD4+ T cells from blood (PBMCs), sampled 24 months after the transplant. These TCRs come from a human patient who received a combined kidney and bone marrow transplant. The graft donor may have contributed some T cells.

This chain links TRBV7-8 with TRBJ2-6, with a weak D call TRBD2 (5 bases). CDR3 length: 17 residues. Germline CDR1 is SGHVS and CDR2 is FQNEAQ. V was pared by 1 base and J by 2 bases, with 12 bases between. For the CDR3, the DNA is TGTGCCAGCAGCTTAGGGCCGGGGATCGCTGGGGCCAACGTCCTGACTTTC. Translating gives CASSLGPGIAGANVLTF.

V is TRBV7-2 and J is TRBJ1-2, with D possibly matching TRBD1 (5 bases). The CDR3 has 14 residues. With 4 bases removed from V and 4 bases from J, the gap between germline ends came to 13 bases. The germline CDR1 and CDR2 sequences are SGHTA and FQGNSA. The CDR3 DNA reads TGTGCCAGCAGCTCGACGACAGATACCTATGGCTACACCTTC. Encoded protein: CASSSTTDTYGYTF.

The CDR3 region is CAIKGDGFDTQYF. CDR3 DNA: TGTGCCATCAAGGGGGATGGATTCGATACGCAGTATTTT. J is TRBJ2-3 and V is TRBV11-3, with a possible D match to TRBD1 (6 bases). V dropped 10 bases and J dropped 6 bases, with 17 bases sitting between them. Germline V gene lookup returns CDR1 SGHNT and CDR2 YENEEA. This CDR3 has 13 amino acids.

This sequence joins TRBV10-3 and TRBJ2-1, with TRBD2 as a possible D gene (8 bases). Between the trimmed V and J ends, which lost 4 bases and 5 bases, there was a span of 24 bases. Germline V lookup: CDR1 ENHRY, CDR2 SYGVKD. This CDR3 contains 18 residues. The CDR3 sequence: CAISALKGAGGSDNEQFF. For the CDR3, the DNA is TGTGCCATCAGTGCTCTCAAGGGGGCGGGAGGATCCGACAATGAGCAGTTCTTC.

The rearrangement joins TRBV6-4 to TRBJ2-1; 13 bases align to TRBD2. V shed 2 bases, J shed 10 bases, and the junction held 5 bases outside the gene matches. Germline V lookup: CDR1 MRHNA, CDR2 SNTAGT. The CDR3 contains 15 residues. DNA for the CDR3: TGTGCCAGCAGTGACCTTGGACTAGCGGGAGACGAGCAGTTCTTC. It specifies CASSDLGLAGDEQFF.

A single count supports this clone. The chain has TRBV21-1 and TRBJ2-2; the table assigns TRBD2, which was not confirmed against the DNA. TRBV21-1 is designated a pseudogene. The CDR3 has 17 residues. CDR3 sequence (DNA): TGTGCCAGCAGAAAAGCATTTACTAGCGGGGGGAATAGGGAGCTGTTTTTT. Its translation: CASRKAFTSGGNRELFF.

The rearrangement links TRBV4-1 to TRBJ2-3; 15 nucleotides agree with TRBD2. V trimming: 3 bases; J trimming: 8 bases; junction bases outside the gene matches: 6. The CDR3 spans 16 residues. Germline V gene data show CDR1 as MGHRA and CDR2 as YSYEKL. The CDR3 spells CASSHGLAGGRSTQYF. The DNA of the CDR3 is TGCGCCAGCAGCCACGGACTAGCGGGGGGGCGTAGTACGCAGTATTTT.

V is TRBV14 and J is TRBJ1-1; weak D call: TRBD1 (5 bases). V lost 4 bases to trimming and J lost 10 bases, with 13 bases between them. The CDR3 contains 12 residues. Germline V lookup: CDR1 SGHDN, CDR2 FVKESK. CDR3 amino acids: CASSPYRTRAFF. CDR3 DNA: TGTGCCAGCAGCCCATACCGGACAAGAGCTTTCTTT.

The chain is built from TRBV7-9 and TRBJ2-7, with 8 bases aligning to TRBD2. From germline, CDR1 is SEHNR and CDR2 FQNEAQ (reference sequence). V lost 0 bases to trimming and J lost 8 bases; unmatched junction nucleotides: 12. The CDR3 contains 16 residues. The CDR3 region is CASSLASGGGRTKQYF. The CDR3 DNA is TGTGCCAGCAGCTTAGCGTCTGGCGGGGGGCGCACCAAGCAGTACTTC. Supplemented by reference TRBV7-9 and TRBJ2-7, the full variable domain reads DTGVSQNPRHKITKRGQNVTFRCDPISEHNRLYWYRQTLGQGPEFLTYFQNEAQLEKSRLLSDRFSAERPKGSFSTLEIQRTEQGDSAMYLCASSLASGGGRTKQYFGPGTRLTVT.

The rearrangement uses TRBV5-4 and TRBJ1-6; weak D call: TRBD1 (5 bases). CDR1 and CDR2 from the germline V gene are SGHNT and YYREEE (reference sequence). Deletions cut 4 bases from V and 2 bases from J, with 13 bases between. There are 16 residues in the CDR3. CDR3 in amino acids: CASSLEGPAYNSPLHF. CDR3 nucleotides: TGTGCCAGCAGCCTGGAGGGGCCTGCCTATAATTCACCCCTCCACTTT.